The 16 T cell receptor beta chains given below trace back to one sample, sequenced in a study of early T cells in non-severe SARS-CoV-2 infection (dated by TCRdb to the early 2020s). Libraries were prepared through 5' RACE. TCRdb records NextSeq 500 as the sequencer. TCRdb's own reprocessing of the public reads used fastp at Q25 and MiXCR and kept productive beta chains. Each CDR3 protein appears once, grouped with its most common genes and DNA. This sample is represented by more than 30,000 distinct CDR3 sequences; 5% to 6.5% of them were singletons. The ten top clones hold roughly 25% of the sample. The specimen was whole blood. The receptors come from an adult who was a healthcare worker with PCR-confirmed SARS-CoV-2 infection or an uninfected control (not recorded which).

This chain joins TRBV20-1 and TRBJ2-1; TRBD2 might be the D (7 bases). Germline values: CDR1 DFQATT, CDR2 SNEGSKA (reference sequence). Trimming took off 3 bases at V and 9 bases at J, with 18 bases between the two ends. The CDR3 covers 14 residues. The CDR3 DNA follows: TGCAGTGCTAGTTCGGGGGGCCAAACTTTTGAGCAGTTCTTC. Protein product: CSASSGGQTFEQFF.

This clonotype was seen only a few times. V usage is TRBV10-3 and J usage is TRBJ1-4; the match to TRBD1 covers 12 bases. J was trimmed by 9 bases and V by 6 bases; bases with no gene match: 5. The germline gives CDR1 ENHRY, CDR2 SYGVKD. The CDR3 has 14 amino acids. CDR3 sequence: CAIRPGQGAKKLFF. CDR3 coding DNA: TGTGCCATCAGACCGGGACAGGGGGCCAAAAAACTGTTTTTT.

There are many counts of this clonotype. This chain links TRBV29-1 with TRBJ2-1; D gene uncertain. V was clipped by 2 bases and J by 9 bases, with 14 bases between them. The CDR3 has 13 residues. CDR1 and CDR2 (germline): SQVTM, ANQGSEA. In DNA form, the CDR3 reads TGCAGCGTTGAAACCAGTCTAAGGAGTGAGCAGTTCTTC. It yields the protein CSVETSLRSEQFF.

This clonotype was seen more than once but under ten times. The CDR3 reads CASSPTMGQGTYNEQFF. The CDR3 nucleotides are TGTGCCAGCAGCCCCACAATGGGTCAGGGGACCTACAATGAGCAGTTCTTC. The chain recombines TRBV12-3 or TRBV12-4 with TRBJ2-1, with D possibly matching TRBD1 (6 bases). V lost 6 bases, J lost 2 bases, and 20 bases lay in between. The CDR3 has 17 residues.

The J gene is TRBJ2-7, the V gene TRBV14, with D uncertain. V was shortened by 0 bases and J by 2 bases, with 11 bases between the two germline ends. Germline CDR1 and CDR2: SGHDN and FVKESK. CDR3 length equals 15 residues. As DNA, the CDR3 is TGTGCCAGCAGCCAAGATCTAGGCAGTCCCTACGAGCAGTACTTC. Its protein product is CASSQDLGSPYEQYF.

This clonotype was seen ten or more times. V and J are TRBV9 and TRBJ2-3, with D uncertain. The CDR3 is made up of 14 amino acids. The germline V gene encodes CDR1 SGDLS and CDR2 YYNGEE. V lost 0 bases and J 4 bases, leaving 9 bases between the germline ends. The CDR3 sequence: CASSVGLSPDTQYF. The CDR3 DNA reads TGTGCCAGCAGCGTAGGCTTATCTCCAGATACGCAGTATTTT.

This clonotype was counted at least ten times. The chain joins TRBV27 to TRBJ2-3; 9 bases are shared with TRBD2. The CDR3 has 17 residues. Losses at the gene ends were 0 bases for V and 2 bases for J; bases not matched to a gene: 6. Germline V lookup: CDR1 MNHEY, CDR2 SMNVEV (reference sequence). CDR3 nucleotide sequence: TGTGCCAGCAGTTTATCGAAGATAGCGGGGGTCACAGATACGCAGTATTTT. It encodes CASSLSKIAGVTDTQYF.

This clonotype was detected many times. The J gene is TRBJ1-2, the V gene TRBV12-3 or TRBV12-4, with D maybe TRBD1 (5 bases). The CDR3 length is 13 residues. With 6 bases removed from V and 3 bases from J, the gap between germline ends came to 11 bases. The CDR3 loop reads CASSLRGYYGYTF. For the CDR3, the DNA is TGTGCCAGCAGCCTTCGGGGCTACTATGGCTACACCTTC.

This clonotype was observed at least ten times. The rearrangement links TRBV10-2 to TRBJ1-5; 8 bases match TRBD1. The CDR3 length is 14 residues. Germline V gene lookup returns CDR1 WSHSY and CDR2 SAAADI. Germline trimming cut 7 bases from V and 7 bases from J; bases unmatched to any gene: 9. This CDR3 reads CASTPGQAGQPQHF. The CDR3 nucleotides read TGCGCCAGCACCCCGGGACAGGCAGGCCAGCCCCAGCATTTT.

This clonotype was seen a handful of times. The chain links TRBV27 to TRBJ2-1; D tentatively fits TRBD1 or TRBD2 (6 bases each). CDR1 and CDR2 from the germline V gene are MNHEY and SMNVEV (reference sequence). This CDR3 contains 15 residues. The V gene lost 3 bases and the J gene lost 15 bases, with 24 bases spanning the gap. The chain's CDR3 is CASSLGGTAAARMFF. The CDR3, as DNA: TGTGCCAGCAGTTTGGGGGGCACCGCGGCGGCGAGGATGTTCTTC.

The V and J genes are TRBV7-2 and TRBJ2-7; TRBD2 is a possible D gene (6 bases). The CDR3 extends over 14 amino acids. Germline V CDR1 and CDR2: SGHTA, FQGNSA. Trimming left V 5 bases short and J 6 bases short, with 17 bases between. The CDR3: CASSHRLVSPEQYF. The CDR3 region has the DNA TGTGCCAGCAGCCACCGACTAGTCAGTCCCGAGCAGTACTTC.

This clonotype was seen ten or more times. The CDR3 here is CASSDPGQASYEQYF. CDR3 sequence (DNA): TGTGCCAGCAGCGATCCGGGACAGGCATCCTACGAGCAGTACTTC. The chain uses TRBV3-1 and TRBJ2-7, with 8 bases that match TRBD1. The J segment lost 1 base and the V segment lost 5 bases, leaving 7 bases of the junction unmatched. CDR1 is LGHDT and CDR2 is YNNKEL in the germline V gene (reference sequence). This CDR3 spans 15 amino acids.

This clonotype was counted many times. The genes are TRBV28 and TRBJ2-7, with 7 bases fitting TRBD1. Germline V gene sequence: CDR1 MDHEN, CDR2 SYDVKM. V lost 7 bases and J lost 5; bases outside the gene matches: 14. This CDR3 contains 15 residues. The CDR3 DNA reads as TGTGCCAGCAAAGCAGGGGGAACCCCTACGGACGAGCAGTACTTC. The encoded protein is CASKAGGTPTDEQYF.

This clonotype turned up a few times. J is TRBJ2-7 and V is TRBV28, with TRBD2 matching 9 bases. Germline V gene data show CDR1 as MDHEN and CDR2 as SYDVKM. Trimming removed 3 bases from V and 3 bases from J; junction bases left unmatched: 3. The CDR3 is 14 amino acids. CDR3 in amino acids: CASSFSGGYYEQYF. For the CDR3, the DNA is TGTGCCAGCAGTTTTAGCGGGGGATACTACGAGCAGTACTTC.

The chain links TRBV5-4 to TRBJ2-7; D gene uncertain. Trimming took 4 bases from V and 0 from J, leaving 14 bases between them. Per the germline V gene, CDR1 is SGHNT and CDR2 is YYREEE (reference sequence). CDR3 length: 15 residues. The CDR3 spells CASSPQGGSSYEQYF. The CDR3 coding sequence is TGTGCCAGCAGCCCGCAAGGCGGAAGCTCCTACGAGCAGTACTTC.

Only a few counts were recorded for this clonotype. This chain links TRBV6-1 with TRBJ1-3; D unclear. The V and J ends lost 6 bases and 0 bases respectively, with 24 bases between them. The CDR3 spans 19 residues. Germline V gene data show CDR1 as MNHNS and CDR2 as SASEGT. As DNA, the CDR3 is TGTGCCAGCAGACCCAACGCTGGACGGGAGGCGGGCTCTGGAAACACCATATATTTT. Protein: CASRPNAGREAGSGNTIYF.